These 13 T cell receptor beta chains came from one sample sequenced in a study of blood T cell repertoires in COVID-19. Clones were sequenced by immunoSEQ multiplex PCR, and TCRdb holds only the in-frame ones, with some missing. The sample records fewer than 400,000 clones, roughly 86% being singletons. The sequenced sample was PBMCs or T cells enriched from blood (not recorded which). The origin of the receptors is a woman between 18 and 29 years old who had recovered from COVID-19.

The V gene is TRBV11-1, the J gene TRBJ2-7; D is perhaps TRBD2 (6 bases). The germline CDR1 and CDR2 sequences are SGHAT and FQDESV (reference sequence). This CDR3 has 16 amino acids. The V end lost 7 bases, the J end lost 1 base, and 20 bases lay between the germline ends. The CDR3 sequence: CASIGPGDLLSYEQYF. CDR3 nucleotide sequence: TGTGCCAGCATCGGTCCGGGGGACCTACTTTCCTACGAGCAGTACTTC.

The genes are TRBV9 and TRBJ2-7; 9 nucleotides agree with TRBD2. Trimming cost V 3 bases and J 2 bases; bases outside gene matches: 6. Germline V gene sequence: CDR1 SGDLS, CDR2 YYNGEE. The CDR3 extends over 15 amino acids. CDR3: CASSALAGAPYEQYF. The CDR3 DNA reads as TGTGCCAGCAGCGCGTTAGCGGGAGCCCCCTACGAGCAGTACTTC.

The chain couples TRBV27 to TRBJ1-2; TRBD1 matches 9 bases. The CDR3 covers 13 residues. CDR1 and CDR2 (germline): MNHEY, SMNVEV (reference sequence). V lost 3 bases to trimming and J lost 4 bases; unmatched junction nucleotides: 0. DNA for the CDR3: TGTGCCAGCAGTTTGACAGGGGGCTATGGCTACACCTTC. Its translation is CASSLTGGYGYTF.

The chain combines TRBV5-1 with TRBJ2-5, with D possibly being TRBD1 (5 bases). V lost 1 base to trimming and J lost 5 bases, with 9 bases between them. From germline, CDR1 is SGHRS and CDR2 YFSETQ. The CDR3 has 13 amino acids. The CDR3 coding sequence is TGCGCCAGCAGCTTGCAGGGTTCGGAGACCCAGTACTTC. This sequence encodes CASSLQGSETQYF.

This sequence joins TRBV19 and TRBJ1-1; no firm D call. The CDR3 runs to 15 residues. Germline V gene data show CDR1 as LNHDA and CDR2 as SQIVND (reference sequence). Trimming stripped 1 base from V and 1 base from J, with 10 bases between. The CDR3 loop is CASSIGRSRNTEAFF. The CDR3 DNA is TGTGCCAGTAGTATAGGGCGGAGTCGGAACACTGAAGCTTTCTTT.

The chain carries TRBV4-3 and TRBJ1-4; D unresolved. This CDR3 has 14 residues. In germline, CDR1 is LGHNA, CDR2 YSLEER. Trimming shortened V by 3 bases and J by 3 bases, and 8 bases separated the two germline ends. Here the CDR3 DNA reads TGCGCCAGCAGCCAGGAGCTCGCTAATGAAAAACTGTTTTTT. This gives the protein CASSQELANEKLFF.

V gene TRBV7-3 combines with J gene TRBJ1-2; D may be TRBD1 (5 bases). Germline values: CDR1 SGHTA, CDR2 FQGTGA. The V gene lost 2 bases and the J gene lost 4 bases, with 14 bases spanning the gap. This CDR3 contains 15 residues. The CDR3 sequence is CASSLSRQIIYGYTF. Here the CDR3 DNA reads TGTGCCAGCAGCTTATCAAGACAGATTATCTATGGCTACACCTTC.

This clone was seen once. This chain joins TRBV14 and TRBJ2-7; 7 nucleotides line up with TRBD2. The CDR3 consists of 15 residues. The germline V gene has CDR1 SGHDN and CDR2 FVKESK. The trim removed 1 base at V and 12 bases at J, leaving 15 bases unmatched. The chain's CDR3 is CASSQAGTKALGRYF. The CDR3 DNA follows: TGTGCCAGCAGCCAAGCTGGGACTAAGGCCCTGGGGAGGTACTTC.

CDR3 sequence: CASSLASRSYEQYF. The CDR3 nucleotides read TGTGCCAGCAGTTTAGCGTCCCGATCCTACGAGCAGTACTTC. The rearrangement uses TRBV27 and TRBJ2-7; D unclear. Trimming took 2 bases from V and 1 from J, leaving 9 bases between them. Germline CDR1 reads MNHEY; CDR2 reads SMNVEV (reference sequence). The CDR3 runs 14 residues.

The V call is TRBV7-6, the J call TRBJ2-2; 7 nucleotides align to TRBD1. CDR1 and CDR2 from the germline V gene are SGHVS and FNYEAQ. The V segment lost 5 bases and the J segment 6 bases; nucleotides outside the gene matches: 9. This CDR3 comprises 15 residues. CDR3 loop: CASSADRVSAGELFF. Here the CDR3 DNA reads TGTGCCAGCAGCGCAGACAGGGTTTCCGCCGGGGAGCTGTTTTTT.

The V and J genes are TRBV28 and TRBJ1-2, with TRBD1 matching over 8 bases. CDR1 and CDR2 from the germline V gene are MDHEN and SYDVKM. V shed 2 bases and J 8 bases; nucleotides not matched to a gene: 7. The CDR3 has 14 residues. The CDR3 reads CASSLPSGGLGYTF. The CDR3 DNA follows: TGTGCCAGCAGTTTACCCTCAGGGGGCTTGGGCTACACCTTC.

The chain is built from TRBV7-2 and TRBJ2-6; possibly TRBD1 for D (5 bases). This CDR3 spans 17 amino acids. Germline V gives CDR1 SGHTA, CDR2 FQGNSA. Trimming removed 1 base at V and 0 bases at J, with 10 bases between. Here the CDR3 reads CASSLGQIHSGANVLTF. The CDR3 DNA follows: TGTGCCAGCAGCTTAGGACAGATCCACTCTGGGGCCAACGTCCTGACTTTC.

The V call is TRBV9, the J call TRBJ2-1; 10 bases agree with TRBD2. The CDR3 covers 15 residues. With 2 bases clipped from V and 9 bases from J, the junction kept 8 bases outside the gene matches. The germline V gene has CDR1 SGDLS and CDR2 YYNGEE. CDR3: CASSVTSGVLGEQFF. CDR3 nucleotides: TGTGCCAGCAGCGTCACTAGCGGGGTCCTCGGTGAGCAGTTCTTC.